This TCR beta chain stems from a study of blood T cell repertoires in COVID-19. Across the whole study: COVID-19 samples collected from the United States, Italy and Spain covered acute and convalescent phases.

This clone was observed a handful of times. Authors' data handling: Amplification of reference gene primers provided the estimated nucleated cell counts. Sequencing used immunoSEQ multiplex PCR; TCRdb keeps in-frame clones, though not all of them. That table supplies the V and J calls and clone size; D and trimming were determined from the DNA. The sample consists of roughly 100,000 clones, 65% to 90% of them appearing once. Germline V lookup: CDR1 SNHLY, CDR2 FYNNEI. There are 14 residues in the CDR3. V dropped 6 bases and J dropped 6; count of bases not matched to a gene: 7. This TCR derives from a woman over 75 with active or convalescent COVID-19. The chain employs TRBV2 and TRBJ2-7, with 11 bases matching TRBD2. Sequencing was carried out using peripheral blood. CDR3 residues: CASRVGTSGSEQYF. DNA of the CDR3: TGTGCCAGCAGGGTAGGGACTAGCGGAAGCGAGCAGTACTTC.